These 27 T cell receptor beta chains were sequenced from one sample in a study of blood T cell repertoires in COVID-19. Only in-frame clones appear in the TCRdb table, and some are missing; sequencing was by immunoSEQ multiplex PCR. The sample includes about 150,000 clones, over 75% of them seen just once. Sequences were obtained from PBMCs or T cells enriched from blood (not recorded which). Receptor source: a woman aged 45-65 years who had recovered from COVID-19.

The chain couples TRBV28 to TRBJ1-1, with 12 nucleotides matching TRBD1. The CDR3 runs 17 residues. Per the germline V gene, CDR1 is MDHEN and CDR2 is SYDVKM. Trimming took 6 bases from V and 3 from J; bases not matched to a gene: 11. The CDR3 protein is CASSPRWDRGPDTEAFF. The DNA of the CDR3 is TGTGCCAGCAGCCCTAGGTGGGACAGGGGGCCGGACACTGAAGCTTTCTTT.

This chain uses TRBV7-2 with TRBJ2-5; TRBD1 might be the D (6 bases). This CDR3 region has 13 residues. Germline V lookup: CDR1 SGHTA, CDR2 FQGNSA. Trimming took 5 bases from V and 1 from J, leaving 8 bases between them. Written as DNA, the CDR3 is TGTGCCAGCAGCCGGACAGCCCAAGAGACCCAGTACTTC. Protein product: CASSRTAQETQYF.

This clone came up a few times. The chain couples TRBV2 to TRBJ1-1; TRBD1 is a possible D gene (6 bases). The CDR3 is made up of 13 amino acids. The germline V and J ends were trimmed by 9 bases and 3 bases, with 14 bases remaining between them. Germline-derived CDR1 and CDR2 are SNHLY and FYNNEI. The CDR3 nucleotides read TGTGCCAGTGAGGGTAACAGGGACACTGAAGCTTTCTTT. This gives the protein CASEGNRDTEAFF.

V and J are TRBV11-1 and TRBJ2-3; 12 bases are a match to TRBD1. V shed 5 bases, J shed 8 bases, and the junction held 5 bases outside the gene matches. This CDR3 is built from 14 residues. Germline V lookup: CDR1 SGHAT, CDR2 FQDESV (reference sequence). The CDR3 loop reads CASSLRDRGLTQYF. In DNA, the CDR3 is TGTGCCAGCAGCCTCCGGGACAGGGGGCTTACGCAGTATTTT.

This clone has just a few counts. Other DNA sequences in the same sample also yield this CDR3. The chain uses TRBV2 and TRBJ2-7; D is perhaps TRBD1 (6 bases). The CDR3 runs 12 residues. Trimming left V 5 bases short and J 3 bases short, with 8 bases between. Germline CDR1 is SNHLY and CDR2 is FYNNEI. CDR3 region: CASSRQVYEQYF. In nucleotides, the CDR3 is TGTGCCAGCAGTCGACAGGTCTACGAGCAGTACTTC.

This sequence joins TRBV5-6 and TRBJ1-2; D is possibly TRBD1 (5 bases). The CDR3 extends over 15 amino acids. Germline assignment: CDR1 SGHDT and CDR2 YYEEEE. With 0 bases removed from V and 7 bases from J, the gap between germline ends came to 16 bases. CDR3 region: CASSLDRGLARGYTF. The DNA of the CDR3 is TGTGCCAGCAGCTTGGACCGGGGGTTGGCTCGTGGCTACACCTTC.

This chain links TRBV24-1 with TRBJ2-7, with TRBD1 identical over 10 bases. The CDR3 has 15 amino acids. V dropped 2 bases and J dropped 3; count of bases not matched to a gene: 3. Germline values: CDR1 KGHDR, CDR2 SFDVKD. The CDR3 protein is CATSDSGTGVYEQYF. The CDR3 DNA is TGTGCCACCAGTGATTCCGGGACAGGGGTCTACGAGCAGTACTTC.

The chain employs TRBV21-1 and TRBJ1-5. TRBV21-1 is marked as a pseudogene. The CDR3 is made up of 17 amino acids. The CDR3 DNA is TGTGCCAGCAGCTCTCCATGGGGGGGGCTAAGCAATCAGCCCCAGCATTTT. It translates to CASSSPWGGLSNQPQHF.

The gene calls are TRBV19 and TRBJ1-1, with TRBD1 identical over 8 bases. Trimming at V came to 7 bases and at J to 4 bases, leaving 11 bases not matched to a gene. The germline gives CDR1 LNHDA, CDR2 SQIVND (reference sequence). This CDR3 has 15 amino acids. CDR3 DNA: TGTGCCAGTACCGACAGGGGCCGATCCCCCACTGAAGCTTTCTTT. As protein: CASTDRGRSPTEAFF.

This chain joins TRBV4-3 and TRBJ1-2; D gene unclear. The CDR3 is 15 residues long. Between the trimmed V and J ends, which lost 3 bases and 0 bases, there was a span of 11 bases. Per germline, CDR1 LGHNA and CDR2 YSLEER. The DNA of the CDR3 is TGCGCCAGCAGCCATGAACGGACTTCTAACTATGGCTACACCTTC. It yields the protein CASSHERTSNYGYTF.

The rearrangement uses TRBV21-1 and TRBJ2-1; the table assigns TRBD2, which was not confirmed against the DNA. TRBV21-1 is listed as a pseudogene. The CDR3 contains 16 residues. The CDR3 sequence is CASSKEDYPSYNEQFF. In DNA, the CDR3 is TGTGCCAGCAGCAAAGAGGACTACCCCTCCTACAATGAGCAGTTCTTC.

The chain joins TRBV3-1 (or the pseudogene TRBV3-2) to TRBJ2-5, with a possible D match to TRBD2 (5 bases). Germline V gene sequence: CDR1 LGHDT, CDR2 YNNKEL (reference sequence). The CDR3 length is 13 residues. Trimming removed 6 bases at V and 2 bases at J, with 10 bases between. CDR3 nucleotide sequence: TGTGCCAGCAGGTGGACTGGACAAGAGACCCAGTACTTC. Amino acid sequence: CASRWTGQETQYF.

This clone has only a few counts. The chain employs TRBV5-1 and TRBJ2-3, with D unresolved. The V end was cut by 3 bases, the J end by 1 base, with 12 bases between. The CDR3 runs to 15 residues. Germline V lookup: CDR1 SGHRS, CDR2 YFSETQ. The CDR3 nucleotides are TGCGCCAGCAGCTCGAGAAGTACTGGCACAGATACGCAGTATTTT. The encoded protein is CASSSRSTGTDTQYF.

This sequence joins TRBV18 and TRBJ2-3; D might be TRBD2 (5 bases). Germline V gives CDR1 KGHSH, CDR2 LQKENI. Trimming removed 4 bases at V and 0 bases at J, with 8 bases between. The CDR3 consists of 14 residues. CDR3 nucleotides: TGTGCCAGCTCACGCCAGCGGAGCACAGATACGCAGTATTTT. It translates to CASSRQRSTDTQYF.

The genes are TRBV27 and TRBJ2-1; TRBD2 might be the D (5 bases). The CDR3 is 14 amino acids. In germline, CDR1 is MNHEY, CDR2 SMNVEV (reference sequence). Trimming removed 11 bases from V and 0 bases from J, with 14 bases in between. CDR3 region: CADLDWSSYNEQFF. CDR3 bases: TGTGCCGATTTGGACTGGAGCTCCTACAATGAGCAGTTCTTC.

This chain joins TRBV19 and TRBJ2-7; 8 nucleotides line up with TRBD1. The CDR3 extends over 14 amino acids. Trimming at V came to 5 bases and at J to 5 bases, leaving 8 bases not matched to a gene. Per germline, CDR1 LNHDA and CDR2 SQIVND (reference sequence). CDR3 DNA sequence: TGTGCCAGTAGTCCAAGACAGGGGTCCGACGAGCAGTACTTC. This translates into CASSPRQGSDEQYF. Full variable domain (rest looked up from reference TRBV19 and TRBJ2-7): DGGITQSPKYLFRKEGQNVTLSCEQNLNHDAMYWYRQDPGQGLRLIYYSQIVNDFQKGDIAEGYSVSREKKESFPLTVTSAQKNPTAFYLCASSPRQGSDEQYFGPGTRLTVT.

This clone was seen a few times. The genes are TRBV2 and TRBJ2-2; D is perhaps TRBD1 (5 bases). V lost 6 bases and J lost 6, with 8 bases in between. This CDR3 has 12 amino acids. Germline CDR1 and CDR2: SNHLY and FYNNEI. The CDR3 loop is CASRQVAGELFF. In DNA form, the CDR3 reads TGTGCCAGCAGACAGGTGGCCGGGGAGCTGTTTTTT. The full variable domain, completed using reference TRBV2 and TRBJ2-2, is EPEVTQTPSHQVTQMGQEVILRCVPISNHLYFYWYRQILGQKVEFLVSFYNNEISEKSEIFDDQFSVERPDGSNFTLKIRSTKLEDSAMYFCASRQVAGELFFGEGSRLTVL.

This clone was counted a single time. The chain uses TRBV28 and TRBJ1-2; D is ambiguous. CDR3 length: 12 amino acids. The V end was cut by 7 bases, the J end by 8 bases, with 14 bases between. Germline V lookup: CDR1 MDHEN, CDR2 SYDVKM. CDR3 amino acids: CASTGGLVGYTF. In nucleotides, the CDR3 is TGTGCCAGCACCGGAGGGCTTGTCGGCTACACCTTC.

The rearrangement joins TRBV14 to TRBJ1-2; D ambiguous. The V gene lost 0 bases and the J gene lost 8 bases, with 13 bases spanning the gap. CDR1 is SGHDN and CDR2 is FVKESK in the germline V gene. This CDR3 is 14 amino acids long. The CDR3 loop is CASSQDSTSWGYTF. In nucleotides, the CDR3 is TGTGCCAGCAGCCAAGATTCAACATCCTGGGGCTACACCTTC.

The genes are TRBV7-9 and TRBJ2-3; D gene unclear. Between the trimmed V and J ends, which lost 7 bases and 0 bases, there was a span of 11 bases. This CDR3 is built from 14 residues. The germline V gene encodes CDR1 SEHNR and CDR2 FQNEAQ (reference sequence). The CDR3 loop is CASTNGPSTDTQYF. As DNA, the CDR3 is TGTGCCAGCACCAACGGTCCTAGCACAGATACGCAGTATTTT.

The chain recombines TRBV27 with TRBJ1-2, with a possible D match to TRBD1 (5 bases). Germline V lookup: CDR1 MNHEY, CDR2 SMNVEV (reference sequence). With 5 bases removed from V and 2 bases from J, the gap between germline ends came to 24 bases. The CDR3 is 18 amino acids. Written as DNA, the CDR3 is TGTGCCAGCAGTACAAGACAGCTGTCCCTCCTATCGAACTATGGCTACACCTTC. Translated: CASSTRQLSLLSNYGYTF.

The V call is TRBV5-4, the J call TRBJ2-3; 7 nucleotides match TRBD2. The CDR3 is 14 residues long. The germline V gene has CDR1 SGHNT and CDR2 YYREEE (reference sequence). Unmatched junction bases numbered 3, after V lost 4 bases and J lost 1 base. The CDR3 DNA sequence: TGTGCCAGCAGCATCGGACTAGGCACAGATACGCAGTATTTT. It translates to CASSIGLGTDTQYF. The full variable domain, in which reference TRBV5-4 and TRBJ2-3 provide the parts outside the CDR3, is ETGVTQSPTHLIKTRGQQVTLRCSSQSGHNTVSWYQQALGQGPQFIFQYYREEENGRGNFPPRFSGLQFPNYSSELNVNALELDDSALYLCASSIGLGTDTQYFGPGTRLTVL.

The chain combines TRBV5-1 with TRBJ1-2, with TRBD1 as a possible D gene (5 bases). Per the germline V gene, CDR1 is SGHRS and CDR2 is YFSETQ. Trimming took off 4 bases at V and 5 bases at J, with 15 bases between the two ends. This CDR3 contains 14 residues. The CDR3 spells CASSAENGAYGYTF. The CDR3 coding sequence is TGCGCCAGCAGCGCAGAAAATGGGGCTTATGGCTACACCTTC.

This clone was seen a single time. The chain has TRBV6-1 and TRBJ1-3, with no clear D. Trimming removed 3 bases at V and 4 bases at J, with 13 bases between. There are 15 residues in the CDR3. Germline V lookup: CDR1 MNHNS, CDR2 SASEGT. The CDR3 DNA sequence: TGTGCCAGCAGTGAGGCCCTTTTCGGGGGAAACACCATATATTTT. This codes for CASSEALFGGNTIYF.

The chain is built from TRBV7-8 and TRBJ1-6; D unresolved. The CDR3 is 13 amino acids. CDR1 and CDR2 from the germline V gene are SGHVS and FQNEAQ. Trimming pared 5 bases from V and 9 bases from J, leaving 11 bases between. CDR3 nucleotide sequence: TGTGCCAGCAGCATCCTGGAGGGTTCACCCCTCCACTTT. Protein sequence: CASSILEGSPLHF.

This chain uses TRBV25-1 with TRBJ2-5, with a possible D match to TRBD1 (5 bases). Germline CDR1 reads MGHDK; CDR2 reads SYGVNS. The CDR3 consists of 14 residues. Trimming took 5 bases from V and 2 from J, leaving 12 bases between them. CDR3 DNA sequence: TGTGCCAGCAGTCCTGTGGCAGGGCAAGAGACCCAGTACTTC. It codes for CASSPVAGQETQYF.

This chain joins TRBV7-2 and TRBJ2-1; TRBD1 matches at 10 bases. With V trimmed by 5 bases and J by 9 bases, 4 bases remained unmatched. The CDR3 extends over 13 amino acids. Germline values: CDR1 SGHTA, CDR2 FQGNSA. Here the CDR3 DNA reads TGTGCCAGCAGCAGACAGGGGGCTGGTGAGCAGTTCTTC. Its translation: CASSRQGAGEQFF.